The source of this T cell receptor beta chain is a study of human T cells and chemical hapten exposure. Study background: Patch tests containing 0.01% DPC, applied to the upper back, were read at 6 days. Patients, chiefly female, had alopecia areata, totalis or universalis.

The germline CDR1 and CDR2 sequences are SQVTM and ANQGSEA. The CDR3 totals 11 residues. With 2 bases removed from V and 11 bases from J, the gap between germline ends came to 10 bases. Broader study findings: TCRs whose frequency exceeded 1 in 1000 remained the same following DPC sensitization.

Time point defined: patch test 3, about 24 weeks after DPC sensitization. As for treatment: therapeutic diphenylcyclopropenone sensitization with weekly scalp DPC. It was unfractionated whole blood from which total RNA was extracted. This clonotype was recorded a few times. Its antigen is still unknown. TCRdb reprocessed the RACE reads with MiXCR, giving one entry per CDR3 protein. The sample contains 150,000 to 200,000 distinct CDR3 sequences, roughly a quarter of which appear only once. The sequences come from whole blood, collected in connection with sensitization to the hapten diphenylcyclopropenone (DPC). The chain joins TRBV29-1 to TRBJ1-5; D unclear. This receptor was identified in a woman in her 40s with alopecia areata. Some clones in this sample may be carry-over from other donors' samples. CDR3: CSVESGGSQHF. Written as DNA, the CDR3 is TGCAGCGTTGAATCGGGTGGGTCCCAGCATTTT.